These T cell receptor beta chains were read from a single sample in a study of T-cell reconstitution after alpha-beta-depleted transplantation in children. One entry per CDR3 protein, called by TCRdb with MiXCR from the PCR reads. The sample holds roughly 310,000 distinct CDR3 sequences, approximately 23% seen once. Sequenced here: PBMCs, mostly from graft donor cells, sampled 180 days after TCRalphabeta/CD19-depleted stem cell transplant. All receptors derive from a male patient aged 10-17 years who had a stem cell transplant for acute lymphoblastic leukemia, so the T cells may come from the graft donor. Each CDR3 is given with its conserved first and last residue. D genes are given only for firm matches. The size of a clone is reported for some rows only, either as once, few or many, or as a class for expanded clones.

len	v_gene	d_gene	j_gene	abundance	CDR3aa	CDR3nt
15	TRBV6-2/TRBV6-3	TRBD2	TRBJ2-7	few	CASSSRGTSAYEQYF	TGTGCCAGCAGTTCCAGGGGGACTAGCGCCTACGAGCAGTACTTC
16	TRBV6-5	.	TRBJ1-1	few	CASSYSSRGRDTEAFF	TGTGCCAGCAGTTACTCGTCCCGGGGGCGCGACACTGAAGCTTTCTTT
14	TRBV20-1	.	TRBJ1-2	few	CSARGNGRGYGYTF	TGCAGTGCTAGAGGAAATGGCAGGGGCTATGGCTACACCTTC
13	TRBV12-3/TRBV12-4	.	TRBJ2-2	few	CASSLVWTGELFF	TGTGCCAGCAGTTTAGTTTGGACCGGGGAGCTGTTTTTT
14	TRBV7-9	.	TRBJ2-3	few	CASSLGLGPDTQYF	TGTGCCAGCAGCTTAGGACTAGGGCCAGATACGCAGTATTTT
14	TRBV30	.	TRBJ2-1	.	CALSLIASGGEQFF	TGTGCCTTGTCCTTAATAGCGTCCGGGGGTGAGCAGTTCTTC
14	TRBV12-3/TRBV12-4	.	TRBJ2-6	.	CASGGGTGANVLTF	TGTGCCAGCGGTGGAGGAACTGGGGCCAACGTCCTGACTTTC
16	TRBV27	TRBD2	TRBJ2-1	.	CASSSVASGSRNEQFF	TGTGCCAGCAGCTCCGTTGCTAGCGGGAGTCGTAATGAGCAGTTCTTC
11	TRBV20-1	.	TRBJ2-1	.	CSARVWVEQFF	TGCAGTGCTAGAGTTTGGGTGGAGCAGTTCTTC
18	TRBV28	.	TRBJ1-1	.	CASRGSRLINIMNTEAFF	TGTGCCAGCAGGGGGTCTCGGCTCATAAATATTATGAACACTGAAGCTTTCTTT
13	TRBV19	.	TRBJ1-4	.	CASSMWTAEKLFF	TGTGCCAGTAGTATGTGGACGGCCGAAAAACTGTTTTTT
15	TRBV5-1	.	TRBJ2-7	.	CASRIALLPSYEQYF	TGCGCCAGCAGGATCGCGCTCCTTCCAAGCTACGAGCAGTACTTC
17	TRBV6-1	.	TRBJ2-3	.	CASEGNALLLSTDTQYF	TGTGCCAGCGAAGGAAATGCCCTACTTTTAAGCACAGATACGCAGTATTTT
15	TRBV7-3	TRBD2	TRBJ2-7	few	CASSLRGGGSYEQYF	TGTGCCAGCAGCTTAAGGGGCGGGGGCTCCTACGAGCAGTACTTC
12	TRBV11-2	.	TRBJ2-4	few	CASSLGQGIQYF	TGTGCCAGCAGCTTAGGCCAGGGCATTCAGTACTTC
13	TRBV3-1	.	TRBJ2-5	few	CASSLTREDAQYF	TGTGCCAGCAGCCTCACTAGAGAAGATGCCCAGTACTTC
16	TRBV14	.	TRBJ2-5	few	CASSQGPGYGQETQYF	TGTGCCAGCAGCCAAGGTCCAGGGTATGGACAAGAGACCCAGTACTTC
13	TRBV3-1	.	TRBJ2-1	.	CASSPDFYNEQFF	TGTGCCAGCAGCCCGGACTTCTACAATGAGCAGTTCTTC
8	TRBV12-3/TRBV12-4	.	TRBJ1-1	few	CASSLEAW	TGTGCCAGCAGTTTAGAAGCCTGG
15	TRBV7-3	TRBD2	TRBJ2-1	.	CASSFSSGYYNEQFF	TGTGCCAGCAGCTTTTCTAGCGGATACTACAATGAGCAGTTCTTC
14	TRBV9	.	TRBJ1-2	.	CASSVVTGPYGYTF	TGTGCCAGCAGCGTAGTTACAGGGCCATATGGCTACACCTTC
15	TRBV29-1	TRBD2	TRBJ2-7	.	CSVEFRRRGTGEQYF	TGCAGCGTTGAGTTCCGGCGGCGGGGGACGGGGGAGCAGTACTTC
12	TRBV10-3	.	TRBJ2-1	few	CAISESGGFQFF	TGTGCCATCAGTGAGTCGGGGGGCTTTCAGTTCTTC
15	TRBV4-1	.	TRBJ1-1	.	CASSPNLGAGTEAFF	TGCGCCAGCAGCCCTAATCTGGGGGCAGGTACTGAAGCTTTCTTT
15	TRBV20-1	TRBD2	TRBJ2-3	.	CSARPAGGFTDTQYF	TGCAGTGCCAGGCCAGCGGGAGGGTTCACAGATACGCAGTATTTT
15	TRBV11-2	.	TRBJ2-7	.	CASSLGWDLSYEQYF	TGTGCCAGCAGCTTAGGGTGGGACTTATCCTACGAGCAGTACTTC
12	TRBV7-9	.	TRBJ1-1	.	CASSQGGAEAFF	TGTGCCAGCAGCCAAGGGGGGGCTGAAGCTTTCTTT
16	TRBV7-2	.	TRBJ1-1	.	CASSGGPRPLGTEAFF	TGTGCCAGCAGCGGGGGGCCAAGACCTCTTGGGACTGAAGCTTTCTTT
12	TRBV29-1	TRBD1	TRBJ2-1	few	CSKKSTGDEQFF	TGCAGCAAAAAATCGACAGGGGATGAGCAGTTCTTC
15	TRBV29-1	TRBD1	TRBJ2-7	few	CSVDPGTGDPYEQYF	TGCAGCGTCGACCCCGGGACAGGCGATCCCTACGAGCAGTACTTC
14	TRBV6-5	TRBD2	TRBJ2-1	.	CASSYRLAGGVPFF	TGTGCCAGCAGTTACCGACTAGCGGGAGGGGTTCCGTTCTTC